Below are 12 T cell receptor beta chains sequenced from a single sample in a study of shared clonotypes between healthy human individuals. The table came from immunoSEQ multiplex PCR; TCRdb's copy has only in-frame clones and leaves some out. This table holds some 100,000 clones, around 68% found once. What was sequenced was memory CD8+ T cells sorted from blood. The subset: CD45RO+ cells pooled with CCR7-negative TemRA cells. All receptors come from a young woman in good health.

This sequence joins TRBV7-9 and TRBJ1-4, with TRBD1 matching over 8 bases. Germline CDR1 and CDR2: SEHNR and FQNEAQ (reference sequence). This CDR3 has 17 amino acids. The junction had 14 bases not matched to a gene; V was cut back by 4 bases and J by 7 bases. For the CDR3, the DNA is TGTGCCAGCAGCTCATACCTCCTCAGGGGGCGGGTTGAAAAACTGTTTTTT. Translating it yields CASSSYLLRGRVEKLFF.

The chain is built from TRBV27 and TRBJ2-1; 9 bases map to TRBD2. The CDR3 is 18 amino acids. The V segment lost 0 bases and the J segment 0 bases; nucleotides outside the gene matches: 6. Germline values: CDR1 MNHEY, CDR2 SMNVEV (reference sequence). CDR3 nucleotide sequence: TGTGCCAGCAGTTTATCGGTTAAAGCGGGGGGCTCCTACAATGAGCAGTTCTTC. As protein: CASSLSVKAGGSYNEQFF.

The chain combines TRBV6-6 with TRBJ2-7; D not certain. Germline V gene sequence: CDR1 MNHNY, CDR2 SVGAGI (reference sequence). V was shortened by 6 bases and J by 3 bases, with 9 bases between the two germline ends. The CDR3 sequence is 12 residues long. Written as DNA, the CDR3 is TGTGCCAGCAGCCTAAGCCGCTACGAGCAGTACTTC. The encoded protein is CASSLSRYEQYF.

The V and J genes are TRBV10-3 and TRBJ2-1; perhaps TRBD2 as D (6 bases). The CDR3 extends over 15 amino acids. V was shortened by 6 bases and J by 8 bases, with 20 bases between the two germline ends. Germline V gives CDR1 ENHRY, CDR2 SYGVKD. DNA for the CDR3: TGTGCCATCAGCCGCCTATCGGACTACCGTCATGAGCAGTTCTTC. Translating gives CAISRLSDYRHEQFF.

This chain joins TRBV2 and TRBJ1-5, with D tentatively TRBD1 (5 bases). The length of the CDR3 is 17 residues. The V and J ends lost 2 bases and 4 bases respectively, with 18 bases between them. Germline values: CDR1 SNHLY, CDR2 FYNNEI. This chain's CDR3 is CASSESFEGWGNQPQHF. The CDR3, as DNA: TGTGCCAGCAGTGAAAGTTTTGAGGGCTGGGGGAATCAGCCCCAGCATTTT.

The genes are TRBV7-2 and TRBJ1-6; unclear D gene. Germline V lookup: CDR1 SGHTA, CDR2 FQGNSA. CDR3 length: 14 amino acids. With 3 bases removed from V and 6 bases from J, the gap between germline ends came to 9 bases. As DNA, the CDR3 is TGTGCCAGCAGCTTGGCGTCAGCTAATTCACCCCTCCACTTT. Translated, it gives CASSLASANSPLHF.

The chain combines TRBV7-5 with TRBJ2-7. TRBV7-5 represents a pseudogene. This CDR3 has 14 amino acids. The CDR3 coding sequence is TGTGTCAGAAGCTTAGTTTTGTGGGGCTACGAGCAGTACTTC. It translates to CVRSLVLWGYEQYF.

This chain links TRBV18 with TRBJ2-4, with D tentatively TRBD1 (6 bases). The CDR3 covers 15 residues. The V gene's germline CDR1 is KGHSH and CDR2 LQKENI. Trimming removed 4 bases at V and 0 bases at J, with 10 bases between. The CDR3 sequence is CASSLNRVAKNIQYF. For the CDR3, the DNA is TGTGCCAGCTCACTAAACAGGGTAGCCAAAAACATTCAGTACTTC.

This clone was recorded at least ten times. This chain uses TRBV4-2 with TRBJ2-7; 10 bases align to TRBD2. The J segment lost 5 bases and the V segment lost 0 bases, leaving 7 bases of the junction unmatched. CDR1 is LGHNA, CDR2 YNFKEQ, per germline. The CDR3 is 16 amino acids. The CDR3 nucleotides read TGTGCCAGCAGCCAAGATCAAGCGGGAGGGTACGACGAGCAGTACTTC. Its translation: CASSQDQAGGYDEQYF.

This clone has only a few counts. The gene calls are TRBV6-1 and TRBJ2-3, with D maybe TRBD1 (6 bases). The CDR3 has 16 residues. CDR1 and CDR2 from the germline V gene are MNHNS and SASEGT. V dropped 1 base and J dropped 3 bases, with 14 bases sitting between them. The CDR3: CASSEEGGVPTDTQYF. In nucleotides, the CDR3 is TGTGCCAGCAGTGAAGAAGGGGGAGTCCCAACAGATACGCAGTATTTT.

About this clone itself: Since a far larger clone is one base different, this is likely a read error. The chain couples TRBV28 to TRBJ2-7; 10 bases agree with TRBD2. V gave up 6 bases and J gave up 1 base; unmatched junction bases: 9. The V gene's germline CDR1 is MDHEN and CDR2 SYDVKM. The CDR3 loop spans 16 amino acids. The CDR3 here is CASSQGLAVSSYEQYF. The CDR3 DNA follows: TGTGCCAGCAGCCAAGGACTAGCGGTTTCATCCTACGAGCAGTACTTC.

V and J are TRBV6-5 and TRBJ2-7; 10 nucleotides line up with TRBD2. CDR3 length: 14 residues. Per the germline V gene, CDR1 is MNHEY and CDR2 is SVGAGI. Trimming removed 2 bases from V and 4 bases from J; junction bases left unmatched: 2. The CDR3 region is CASSYASGSYEQYF. The DNA of the CDR3 is TGTGCCAGCAGTTACGCTAGCGGGAGTTACGAGCAGTACTTC.